This T cell receptor (beta chain) was found in a study of T cell repertoires in cytomegalovirus infection. TCRdb reanalysed the reads using MiXCR and keeps one entry per CDR3 protein. The sample yields under 200,000 distinct CDR3 sequences, roughly 9% seen once. This clonotype has a count of ten or more. The clonotype comes from a human donor in good health (CMV status not recorded). Some clones in this sample may be carry-over from other donors' samples. The sample consisted of PBMCs.

CDR3 sequence: CASSPQSGGGQPQHF. The DNA for the CDR3 is TGTGCCAGCAGCCCGCAGTCAGGGGGCGGGCAGCCCCAGCATTTT. The chain is built from TRBV7-2 and TRBJ1-5; 8 positions agree with TRBD1. The CDR3 sequence is 15 residues long. Germline CDR1 SGHTA, CDR2 FQGNSA. V shed 5 bases and J 7 bases; nucleotides not matched to a gene: 10.